Each of the 29 T cell receptor beta chains below was sequenced from the same sample in a study of blood T cell repertoires in COVID-19. Generated by immunoSEQ multiplex PCR, the TCRdb table keeps only in-frame clones and is missing some. The repertoire consists of roughly 260,000 clones, with about 85% occurring once and the leading ten covering roughly 4%. Input material: peripheral blood. The source is a man aged 60-69 years who had recovered from COVID-19.

This clone was picked up a small number of times. The chain recombines TRBV7-9 with TRBJ2-7; no clear D gene. There are 15 residues in the CDR3. Germline CDR1 and CDR2: SEHNR and FQNEAQ (reference sequence). V lost 2 bases to trimming and J lost 5 bases, with 16 bases between them. The CDR3 DNA is TGTGCCAGCAGCTTAATCTTGGGCATGCTCCACGAGCAGTACTTC. It translates to CASSLILGMLHEQYF.

Only a few counts were recorded for this clone. This chain connects TRBV9 to TRBJ2-2, with D maybe TRBD2 (5 bases). The CDR3 is made up of 15 amino acids. Germline V CDR1 and CDR2: SGDLS, YYNGEE. V gave up 0 bases and J gave up 5 bases, with 11 bases separating them. The CDR3 DNA sequence: TGTGCCAGCAGCGTAGGAAGCGGAGGAACCGGGGAGCTGTTTTTT. This translates into CASSVGSGGTGELFF.

The V gene is TRBV18, the J gene TRBJ2-7; 9 positions agree with TRBD1. Per germline, CDR1 KGHSH and CDR2 LQKENI. The CDR3 sequence is 14 residues long. Germline trimming cut 3 bases from V and 6 bases from J; bases unmatched to any gene: 6. CDR3 coding DNA: TGTGCCAGCTCACCTGGGACAGGGTCGACCGAGCAGTACTTC. Translating it yields CASSPGTGSTEQYF.

The genes are TRBV4-2 and TRBJ2-5, with 7 bases aligning to TRBD1. The ends lost 4 bases at V and 4 bases at J; junction bases unmatched: 6. Germline V gene data show CDR1 as LGHNA and CDR2 as YNFKEQ. The CDR3 is 14 amino acids. The CDR3 region has the DNA TGTGCCAGCAGCCCGGAAACAGGGGCAGAGACCCAGTACTTC. It encodes CASSPETGAETQYF.

The chain carries TRBV7-8 and TRBJ1-1, with D maybe TRBD1 (6 bases). Germline V lookup: CDR1 SGHVS, CDR2 FQNEAQ. The V end was cut by 1 base, the J end by 0 bases, with 6 bases between. The CDR3 length is 14 residues. In nucleotides, the CDR3 is TGTGCCAGCAGCTTAGGACAGGTGAACACTGAAGCTTTCTTT. Residues: CASSLGQVNTEAFF. The entire variable domain, with the rest obtained from reference TRBV7-8 and TRBJ1-1, is as follows: GAGVSQSPRYKVAKRGQDVALRCDPISGHVSLFWYQQALGQGPEFLTYFQNEAQLDKSGLPSDRFFAERPEGSVSTLKIQRTQQEDSAVYLCASSLGQVNTEAFFGQGTRLTVV.

The gene calls are TRBV4-2 and TRBJ2-7, with D perhaps TRBD1 (5 bases). The CDR3 sequence is 14 residues long. V lost 3 bases, J lost 1 base, and 10 bases lay in between. Germline CDR1 is LGHNA and CDR2 is YNFKEQ. The CDR3 coding sequence is TGTGCCAGCAGCCACAGGGTAGGGTCCTACGAGCAGTACTTC. Amino acids: CASSHRVGSYEQYF.

CDR3 residues: CAWMSQGTYEQYF. The CDR3 DNA reads TGTGCCTGGATGTCACAGGGGACCTACGAGCAGTACTTC. The chain recombines TRBV30 with TRBJ2-7; 7 nucleotides agree with TRBD1. There are 13 residues in the CDR3. Trimming removed 4 bases from V and 2 bases from J; junction bases left unmatched: 5. In germline, CDR1 is GTSNPN, CDR2 SVGIG (reference sequence).

V is TRBV21-1 and J is TRBJ2-1; TRBD2 is the table's D call, not checked against the DNA. TRBV21-1 is a recognized pseudogene. The CDR3 extends over 16 amino acids. The CDR3 here is CAPIYNGRGVDNEQFF. CDR3 nucleotide sequence: TGTGCCCCTATTTACAACGGGCGGGGGGTGGACAATGAGCAGTTCTTC.

J is TRBJ1-1 and V is TRBV7-3; D ambiguous. CDR1 and CDR2 from the germline V gene are SGHTA and FQGTGA. The CDR3 totals 13 residues. V was trimmed by 2 bases and J by 1 base, leaving 5 bases between them. CDR3 sequence reads: CASSLYWNTEAFF. CDR3 nucleotides: TGTGCCAGCAGCTTATACTGGAACACTGAAGCTTTCTTT.

This clone appeared once. CDR3 DNA sequence: TGTGCCAGCTTGCGGTCTAGCGGAGGGACGAACACCGGGGAGCTGTTTTTT. This gives the protein CASLRSSGGTNTGELFF. The V call is TRBV2, the J call TRBJ2-2; 7 positions agree with TRBD2. CDR3 length: 17 amino acids. The junction had 12 bases not matched to a gene; V was cut back by 8 bases and J by 0 bases. Germline-derived CDR1 and CDR2 are SNHLY and FYNNEI. Drawing the rest from reference TRBV2 and TRBJ2-2, the complete variable domain is EPEVTQTPSHQVTQMGQEVILRCVPISNHLYFYWYRQILGQKVEFLVSFYNNEISEKSEIFDDQFSVERPDGSNFTLKIRSTKLEDSAMYFCASLRSSGGTNTGELFFGEGSRLTVL.

This chain links TRBV6-5 with TRBJ1-3, with D maybe TRBD1 (5 bases). The V end was cut by 2 bases, the J end by 3 bases, with 11 bases between. CDR1 is MNHEY and CDR2 is SVGAGI in the germline V gene. This CDR3 region has 15 residues. The CDR3 DNA follows: TGTGCCAGCAGTTACGAGTTTCAGGGTGGAAACACCATATATTTT. This codes for CASSYEFQGGNTIYF.

This clone is a singleton in its sample. V usage is TRBV19 and J usage is TRBJ2-2; TRBD1 matches 8 bases. Per the germline V gene, CDR1 is LNHDA and CDR2 is SQIVND (reference sequence). The CDR3 has 15 amino acids. V gave up 1 base and J gave up 4 bases; unmatched junction bases: 2. The CDR3 nucleotides read TGTGCCAGTAGTATAGGGGACAGGAGCACCGGGGAGCTGTTTTTT. It specifies CASSIGDRSTGELFF.

The chain recombines TRBV2 with TRBJ2-7; D possibly corresponds to TRBD1 (6 bases). This CDR3 is 17 amino acids long. Trimming took 2 bases from V and 2 from J, leaving 19 bases between them. Germline V gene lookup returns CDR1 SNHLY and CDR2 FYNNEI. CDR3 protein: CASSESQPGQTAYEQYF. Here the CDR3 DNA reads TGTGCCAGCAGTGAATCTCAACCGGGACAAACCGCCTACGAGCAGTACTTC.

This clone was seen only once. This chain uses TRBV7-9 with TRBJ1-2, with D maybe TRBD1 (5 bases). The V gene lost 4 bases and the J gene lost 8 bases, with 11 bases spanning the gap. The CDR3 is made up of 12 amino acids. Germline CDR1 SEHNR, CDR2 FQNEAQ (reference sequence). This CDR3 reads CASSSQGAGYTF. The CDR3 bases are TGTGCCAGCAGCTCCCAGGGTGCGGGCTACACCTTC.

The gene calls are TRBV18 and TRBJ2-7, with D unclear. Germline V gives CDR1 KGHSH, CDR2 LQKENI. This CDR3 is built from 13 residues. The germline V and J ends were trimmed by 3 bases and 0 bases, with 6 bases remaining between them. The CDR3 sequence: CASSPIYSYEQYF. CDR3 bases: TGTGCCAGCTCACCTATATACTCCTACGAGCAGTACTTC. Using reference TRBV18 and TRBJ2-7 for the parts outside the CDR3, the full variable domain is NAGVMQNPRHLVRRRGQEARLRCSPMKGHSHVYWYRQLPEEGLKFMVYLQKENIIDESGMPKERFSAEFPKEGPSILRIQQVVRGDSAAYFCASSPIYSYEQYFGPGTRLTVT.

The chain combines TRBV9 with TRBJ2-1; the D is unclear. The CDR3 is 15 amino acids. CDR1 and CDR2 from the germline V gene are SGDLS and YYNGEE. V gave up 0 bases and J gave up 8 bases, with 15 bases separating them. CDR3 coding DNA: TGTGCCAGCAGCGTAGATGTCCACCAGAGGTATGAGCAGTTCTTC. Its protein product is CASSVDVHQRYEQFF.

The chain employs TRBV9 and TRBJ1-6; 7 bases agree with TRBD1. After removal of 3 bases from V and 6 bases from J, the junction contained 12 bases not matched to a gene. The germline gives CDR1 SGDLS, CDR2 YYNGEE. This CDR3 contains 17 residues. The CDR3 here is CASSARGLEHVNSPLHF. The CDR3 region has the DNA TGTGCCAGCAGCGCAAGGGGGCTCGAGCATGTTAATTCACCCCTCCACTTT. The entire variable domain, with the rest obtained from reference TRBV9 and TRBJ1-6, is as follows: DSGVTQTPKHLITATGQRVTLRCSPRSGDLSVYWYQQSLDQGLQFLIQYYNGEERAKGNILERFSAQQFPDLHSELNLSSLELGDSALYFCASSARGLEHVNSPLHFGNGTRLTVT.

The chain links TRBV7-9 to TRBJ2-3; tentative D call: TRBD1 (5 bases). Trimming left V 11 bases short and J 2 bases short, with 14 bases between. CDR3 length: 13 amino acids. From germline, CDR1 is SEHNR and CDR2 FQNEAQ (reference sequence). The chain's CDR3 is CAGFDRLTDTQYF. The CDR3 DNA sequence: TGTGCCGGCTTCGACAGACTCACAGATACGCAGTATTTT.

The DNA of the CDR3 is TGTGCCATCAGTGAGTCCCATCCGAGCTCCTATAATTCACCCCTCCACTTT. It encodes CAISESHPSSYNSPLHF. This rearrangement joins TRBV10-3 to TRBJ1-6, with no clear D. Germline CDR1 is ENHRY and CDR2 is SYGVKD. CDR3 length: 17 residues. V was clipped by 0 bases and J by 0 bases, with 9 bases between them.

In its sample, this clone was seen once. The rearrangement uses TRBV25-1 and TRBJ2-2; D is unclear. The CDR3 covers 15 residues. CDR1 and CDR2 from the germline V gene are MGHDK and SYGVNS. The V end was cut by 6 bases, the J end by 0 bases, with 11 bases between. DNA for the CDR3: TGTGCCAGCAGGTCCGACACCTCGAACACCGGGGAGCTGTTTTTT. It encodes CASRSDTSNTGELFF. The entire variable domain, with the rest obtained from reference TRBV25-1 and TRBJ2-2, is as follows: EADIYQTPRYLVIGTGKKITLECSQTMGHDKMYWYQQDPGMELHLIHYSYGVNSTEKGDLSSESTVSRIRTEHFPLTLESARPSHTSQYLCASRSDTSNTGELFFGEGSRLTVL.

The chain carries TRBV7-8 and TRBJ2-7; 7 nucleotides match TRBD1. This CDR3 is 17 amino acids long. Trimming at V came to 4 bases and at J to 0 bases, leaving 12 bases not matched to a gene. Germline CDR1 is SGHVS and CDR2 is FQNEAQ. Here the CDR3 DNA reads TGTGCCAGCAGCTCTACCAGGGACAGACGTAGCTCCTACGAGCAGTACTTC. Translating gives CASSSTRDRRSSYEQYF.

The chain couples TRBV11-3 to TRBJ2-1, with D unresolved. The V end was cut by 0 bases, the J end by 2 bases, with 11 bases between. The CDR3 has 16 residues. Germline V gene sequence: CDR1 SGHNT, CDR2 YENEEA. The CDR3 protein is CASSLDPAPPYNEQFF. The CDR3 coding sequence is TGTGCCAGCAGCTTAGATCCAGCGCCACCCTACAATGAGCAGTTCTTC. The full variable domain, its missing parts supplied by reference TRBV11-3 and TRBJ2-1, is EAGVVQSPRYKIIEKKQPVAFWCNPISGHNTLYWYLQNLGQGPELLIRYENEEAVDDSQLPKDRFSAERLKGVDSTLKIQPAELGDSAVYLCASSLDPAPPYNEQFFGPGTRLTVL.

This chain links TRBV19 with TRBJ1-2; 9 positions agree with TRBD1. The CDR3 runs to 14 residues. The germline V gene has CDR1 LNHDA and CDR2 SQIVND (reference sequence). The V and J ends lost 3 bases and 7 bases, in that order; junction bases with no gene match: 6. The CDR3 here is CASSIPGQGPGYTF. DNA for the CDR3: TGTGCCAGTAGTATCCCGGGACAGGGCCCTGGCTACACCTTC.

This chain links TRBV5-1 with TRBJ1-1; 8 bases map to TRBD1. Germline V gene sequence: CDR1 SGHRS, CDR2 YFSETQ. The CDR3 has 13 residues. V shed 1 base and J 11 bases; nucleotides not matched to a gene: 7. This CDR3 is CASSLTGGGEAFF. The CDR3 coding sequence is TGCGCCAGCAGCTTGACAGGGGGAGGAGAGGCTTTCTTT. Full variable domain (remainder filled in from reference TRBV5-1 and TRBJ1-1): KAGVTQTPRYLIKTRGQQVTLSCSPISGHRSVSWYQQTPGQGLQFLFEYFSETQRNKGNFPGRFSGRQFSNSRSEMNVSTLELGDSALYLCASSLTGGGEAFFGQGTRLTVV.

Note on this clone: At the DNA level, this CDR3 is encoded by other sequences in the same sample as well. The chain couples TRBV7-2 to TRBJ2-7; a weak D match, TRBD1 (6 bases). CDR3 length equals 14 residues. V was trimmed by 1 base and J by 4 bases, leaving 11 bases between them. Looked up from germline, CDR1 is SGHTA and CDR2 is FQGNSA. DNA of the CDR3: TGTGCCAGCAGCTTAGGCAGGGGTAGTTACGAGCAGTACTTC. It codes for CASSLGRGSYEQYF.

The chain joins TRBV4-1 to TRBJ1-2; weak D call: TRBD1 (5 bases). CDR3 size: 17 residues. V lost 1 base to trimming and J lost 0 bases, with 15 bases between them. Germline V gives CDR1 MGHRA, CDR2 YSYEKL. The chain's CDR3 is CASSQVPRDGTNYGYTF. The DNA for the CDR3 is TGCGCCAGCAGCCAAGTTCCGCGGGACGGAACTAACTATGGCTACACCTTC.

This sequence joins TRBV2 and TRBJ2-1; 9 bases fit TRBD2. This CDR3 contains 16 residues. V gave up 3 bases and J gave up 4 bases; unmatched junction bases: 7. The V gene's germline CDR1 is SNHLY and CDR2 FYNNEI. For the CDR3, the DNA is TGTGCCAGCAGTGAGTCAGCGGGGGGCGGTTACAATGAGCAGTTCTTC. Protein sequence: CASSESAGGGYNEQFF.

The rearrangement uses TRBV2 and TRBJ1-6, with D hard to call. Germline CDR1 SNHLY, CDR2 FYNNEI. CDR3 length: 14 amino acids. Trimming shortened V by 1 base and J by 5 bases, and 6 bases separated the two germline ends. The CDR3 sequence is CASSEEHNNSPLHF. CDR3 coding DNA: TGTGCCAGCAGTGAAGAACACAATAATTCACCCCTCCACTTT. Based on the CDR3 plus reference TRBV2 and TRBJ1-6, the full variable domain is EPEVTQTPSHQVTQMGQEVILRCVPISNHLYFYWYRQILGQKVEFLVSFYNNEISEKSEIFDDQFSVERPDGSNFTLKIRSTKLEDSAMYFCASSEEHNNSPLHFGNGTRLTVT.

This chain connects TRBV6-5 to TRBJ2-5; D may be TRBD2 (5 bases). V was pared by 2 bases and J by 3 bases, with 16 bases between. CDR1 MNHEY and CDR2 SVGAGI come from the germline V gene. This CDR3 comprises 16 residues. Here the CDR3 reads CASSYAGLRNKETQYF. In nucleotides, the CDR3 is TGTGCCAGCAGTTACGCGGGTCTACGAAACAAAGAGACCCAGTACTTC.